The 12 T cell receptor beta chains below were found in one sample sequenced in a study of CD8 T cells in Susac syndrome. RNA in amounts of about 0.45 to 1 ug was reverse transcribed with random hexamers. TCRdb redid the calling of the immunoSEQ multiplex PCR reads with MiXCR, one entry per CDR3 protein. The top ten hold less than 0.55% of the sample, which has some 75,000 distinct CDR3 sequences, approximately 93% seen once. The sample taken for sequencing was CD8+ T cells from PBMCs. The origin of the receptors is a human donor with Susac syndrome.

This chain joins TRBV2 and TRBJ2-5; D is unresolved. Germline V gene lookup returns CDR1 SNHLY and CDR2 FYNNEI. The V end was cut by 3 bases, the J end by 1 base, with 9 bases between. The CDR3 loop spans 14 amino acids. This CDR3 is CASSDRRIQETQYF. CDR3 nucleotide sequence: TGTGCCAGCAGTGATCGGCGGATCCAAGAGACCCAGTACTTC.

DNA of the CDR3: TGCAGCGCCGAGCCCGGAACGGGCTACACCTTC. It encodes CSAEPGTGYTF. The chain recombines TRBV29-1 with TRBJ1-2; no firm D call. There are 11 residues in the CDR3. The germline gives CDR1 SQVTM, CDR2 ANQGSEA. The ends were cut back, 7 bases at V and 8 bases at J, with 14 bases in the middle.

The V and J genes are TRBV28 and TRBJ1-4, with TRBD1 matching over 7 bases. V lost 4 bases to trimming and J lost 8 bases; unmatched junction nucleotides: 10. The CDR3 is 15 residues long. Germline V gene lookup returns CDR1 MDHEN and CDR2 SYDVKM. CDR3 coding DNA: TGTGCCAGCAGTTCCGAGACAGGGTTAAGAGAAAAACTGTTTTTT. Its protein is CASSSETGLREKLFF. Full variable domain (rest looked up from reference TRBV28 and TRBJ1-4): DVKVTQSSRYLVKRTGEKVFLECVQDMDHENMFWYRQDPGLGLRLIYFSYDVKMKEKGDIPEGYSVSREKKERFSLILESASTNQTSMYLCASSSETGLREKLFFGSGTQLSVL.

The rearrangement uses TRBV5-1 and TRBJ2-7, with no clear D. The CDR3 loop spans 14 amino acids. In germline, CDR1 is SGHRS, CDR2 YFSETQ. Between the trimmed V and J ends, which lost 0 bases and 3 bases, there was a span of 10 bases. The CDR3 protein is CASSLALRSYEQYF. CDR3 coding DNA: TGCGCCAGCAGCTTGGCCCTACGTAGCTACGAGCAGTACTTC.

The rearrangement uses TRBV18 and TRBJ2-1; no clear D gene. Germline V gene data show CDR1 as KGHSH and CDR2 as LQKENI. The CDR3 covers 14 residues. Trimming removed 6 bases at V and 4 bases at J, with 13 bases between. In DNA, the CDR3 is TGTGCCAGCTCCCGCCACGCGGATTACAATGAGCAGTTCTTC. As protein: CASSRHADYNEQFF.

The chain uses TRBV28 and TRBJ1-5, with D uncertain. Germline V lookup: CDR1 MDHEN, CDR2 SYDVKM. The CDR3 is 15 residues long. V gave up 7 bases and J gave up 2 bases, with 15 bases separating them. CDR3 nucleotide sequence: TGTGCCAGCACCTACTACCATGAAGGCAATCAGCCCCAGCATTTT. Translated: CASTYYHEGNQPQHF.

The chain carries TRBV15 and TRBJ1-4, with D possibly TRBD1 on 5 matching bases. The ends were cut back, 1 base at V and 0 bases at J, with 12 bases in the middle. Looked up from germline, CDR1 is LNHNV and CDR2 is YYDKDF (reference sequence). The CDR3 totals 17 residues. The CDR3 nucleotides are TGTGCCACCAGCAGAGCTTGGGGCCGTGCAACTAATGAAAAACTGTTTTTT. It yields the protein CATSRAWGRATNEKLFF.

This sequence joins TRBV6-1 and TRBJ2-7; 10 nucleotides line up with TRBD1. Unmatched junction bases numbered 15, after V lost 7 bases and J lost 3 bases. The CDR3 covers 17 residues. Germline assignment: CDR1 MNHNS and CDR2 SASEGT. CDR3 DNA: TGTGCCAGCAATCTAGGGGACAGGGGCATCCAAGGCTACGAGCAGTACTTC. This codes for CASNLGDRGIQGYEQYF.

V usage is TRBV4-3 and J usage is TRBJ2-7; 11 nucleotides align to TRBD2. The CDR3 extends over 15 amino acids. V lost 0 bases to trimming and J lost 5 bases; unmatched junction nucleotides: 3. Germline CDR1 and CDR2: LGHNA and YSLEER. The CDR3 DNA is TGCGCCAGCAGCCAAGAAACTAGCGGGAGTCACGAGCAGTACTTC. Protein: CASSQETSGSHEQYF.

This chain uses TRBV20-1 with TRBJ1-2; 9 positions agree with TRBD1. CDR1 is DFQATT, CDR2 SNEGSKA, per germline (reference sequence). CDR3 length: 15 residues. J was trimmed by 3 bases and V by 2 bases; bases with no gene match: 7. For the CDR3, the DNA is TGCAGTGCTAGATCTTGGACAGGGGTTGACTATGGCTACACCTTC. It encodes CSARSWTGVDYGYTF.

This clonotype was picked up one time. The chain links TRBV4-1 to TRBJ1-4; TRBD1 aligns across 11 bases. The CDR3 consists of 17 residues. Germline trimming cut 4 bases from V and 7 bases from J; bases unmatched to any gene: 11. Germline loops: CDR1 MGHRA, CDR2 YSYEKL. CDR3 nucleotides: TGCGCCAGCAGCCCGGGTATAGGGACAGGGGGAGGTGAAAAACTGTTTTTT. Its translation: CASSPGIGTGGGEKLFF.

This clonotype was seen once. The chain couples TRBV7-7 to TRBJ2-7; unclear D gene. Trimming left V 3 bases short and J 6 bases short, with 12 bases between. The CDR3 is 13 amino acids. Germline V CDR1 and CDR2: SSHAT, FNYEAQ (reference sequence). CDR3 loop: CASSFSPGSEQYF. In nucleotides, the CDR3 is TGTGCCAGCAGCTTCAGCCCCGGCTCCGAGCAGTACTTC.